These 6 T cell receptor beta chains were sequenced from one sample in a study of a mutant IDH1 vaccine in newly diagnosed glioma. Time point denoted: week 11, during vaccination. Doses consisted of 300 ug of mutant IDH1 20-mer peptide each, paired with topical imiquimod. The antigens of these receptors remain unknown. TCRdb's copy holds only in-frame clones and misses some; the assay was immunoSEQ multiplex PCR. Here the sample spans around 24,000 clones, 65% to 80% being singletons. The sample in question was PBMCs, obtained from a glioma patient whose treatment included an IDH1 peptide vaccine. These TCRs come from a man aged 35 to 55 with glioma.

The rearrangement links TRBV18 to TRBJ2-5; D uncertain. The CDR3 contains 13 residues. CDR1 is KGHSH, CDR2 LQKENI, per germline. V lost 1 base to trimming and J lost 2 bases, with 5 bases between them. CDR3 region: CASSPQVQETQYF. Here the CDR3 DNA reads TGTGCCAGCTCACCACAGGTTCAAGAGACCCAGTACTTC.

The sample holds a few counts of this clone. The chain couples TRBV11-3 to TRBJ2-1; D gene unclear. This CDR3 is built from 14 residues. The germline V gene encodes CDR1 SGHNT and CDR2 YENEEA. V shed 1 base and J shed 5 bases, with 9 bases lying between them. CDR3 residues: CASSLGQKDNEQFF. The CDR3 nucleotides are TGTGCCAGCAGCTTAGGGCAGAAGGACAATGAGCAGTTCTTC.

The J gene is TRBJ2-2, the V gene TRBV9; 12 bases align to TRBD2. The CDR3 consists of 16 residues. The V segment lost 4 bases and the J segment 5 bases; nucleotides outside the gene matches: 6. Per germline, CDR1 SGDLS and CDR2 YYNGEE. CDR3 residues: CASSTTSGRGTGELFF. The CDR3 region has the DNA TGTGCCAGCAGCACGACTAGCGGGAGAGGGACCGGGGAGCTGTTTTTT.

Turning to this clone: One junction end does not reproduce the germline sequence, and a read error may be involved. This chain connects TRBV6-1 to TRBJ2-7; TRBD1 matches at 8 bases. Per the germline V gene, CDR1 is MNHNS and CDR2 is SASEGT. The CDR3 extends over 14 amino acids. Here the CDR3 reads CASGQPGGFYERYF. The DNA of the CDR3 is TGTGCCAGCGGACAGCCAGGGGGCTTTTACGAGCGGTACTTC.

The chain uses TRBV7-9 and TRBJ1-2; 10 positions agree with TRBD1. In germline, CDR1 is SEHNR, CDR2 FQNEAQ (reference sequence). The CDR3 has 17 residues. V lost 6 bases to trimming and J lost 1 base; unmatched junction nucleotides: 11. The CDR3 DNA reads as TGTGCCAGCAGACCGACAGGGGGCAGCTATTTTAACTATGGCTACACCTTC. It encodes CASRPTGGSYFNYGYTF.

CDR3 loop: CARRSSVRGDTQYF. The CDR3 region has the DNA TGTGCCAGAAGATCTAGCGTCAGGGGGGATACGCAGTATTTT. The chain recombines TRBV27 with TRBJ2-3; a possible D gene is TRBD1 (7 bases). V lost 9 bases and J 6 bases, leaving 19 bases between the germline ends. Germline V lookup: CDR1 MNHEY, CDR2 SMNVEV (reference sequence). The CDR3 consists of 14 residues.